A single sample gave rise to the 23 T cell receptor beta chains below, sequenced in a study of blood T cell repertoires in COVID-19. Measured with immunoSEQ multiplex PCR; TCRdb has only the in-frame clones, and not every one. The table has around 130,000 clones, roughly 82% seen once. The sequencing sample was made of peripheral blood. These receptors originate from a human donor in a cohort sampled during active COVID-19.

The chain recombines TRBV3-1 (or the pseudogene TRBV3-2) with TRBJ1-6; 9 positions agree with TRBD1. Germline CDR1 and CDR2: LGHDT and YNNKEL (reference sequence). CDR3 size: 17 residues. With 0 bases clipped from V and 7 bases from J, the junction kept 7 bases outside the gene matches. DNA of the CDR3: TGTGCCAGCAGCCAAGATTTCTCTGGGACAGGGAATTCACCCCTCCACTTT. Its protein is CASSQDFSGTGNSPLHF.

The CDR3 region has the DNA TGTGCCAGTAGTATGGGGACAGGGGGCCGCACAGATACGCAGTATTTT. Translating gives CASSMGTGGRTDTQYF. V usage is TRBV19 and J usage is TRBJ2-3, with 12 bases that match TRBD1. The CDR3 has 16 residues. The junction had 2 bases not matched to a gene; V was cut back by 3 bases and J by 1 base. CDR1 is LNHDA and CDR2 is SQIVND in the germline V gene (reference sequence).

V is TRBV10-3 and J is TRBJ2-5, with 10 bases fitting TRBD2. CDR3 size: 17 residues. In germline, CDR1 is ENHRY, CDR2 SYGVKD. The J segment lost 5 bases and the V segment lost 3 bases, leaving 12 bases of the junction unmatched. The CDR3 spells CAISDRSRLAGWETQYF. CDR3 sequence (DNA): TGTGCCATCAGTGATCGAAGTCGACTAGCGGGTTGGGAGACCCAGTACTTC.

About this clone itself: One junction end does not reproduce the germline sequence, and a read error may be involved. V and J are TRBV4-1 and TRBJ2-3, with D perhaps matching TRBD1 (6 bases). This CDR3 spans 16 amino acids. The germline CDR1 and CDR2 sequences are MGHRA and YSYEKL. CDR3 sequence: CASSQAQGYSKDTQYF. CDR3 DNA: TGCGCCAGCAGCCAAGCTCAGGGGTATAGCAAAGATACGCAGTATTTT.

This clone was observed a single time. The CDR3 is CASSRGLGSYGYTF. The DNA for the CDR3 is TGTGCCAGCAGCCGCGGGTTGGGGTCCTATGGCTACACCTTC. The chain couples TRBV5-6 to TRBJ1-2, with D unclear. The CDR3 length is 14 residues. Germline assignment: CDR1 SGHDT and CDR2 YYEEEE. Between the trimmed V and J ends, which lost 4 bases and 4 bases, there was a span of 14 bases. Drawing the rest from reference TRBV5-6 and TRBJ1-2, the complete variable domain is DAGVTQSPTHLIKTRGQQVTLRCSPKSGHDTVSWYQQALGQGPQFIFQYYEEEERQRGNFPDRFSGHQFPNYSSELNVNALLLGDSALYLCASSRGLGSYGYTFGSGTRLTVV.

The chain links TRBV5-6 to TRBJ1-2; TRBD1 might be the D (6 bases). V dropped 0 bases and J dropped 6 bases, with 12 bases sitting between them. Germline CDR1 is SGHDT and CDR2 is YYEEEE. CDR3 size: 14 residues. The CDR3 DNA follows: TGTGCCAGCAGCTTGGAGTGGGGGCCGGATGGCTACACCTTC. Translating gives CASSLEWGPDGYTF. Full variable domain (missing parts from reference TRBV5-6 and TRBJ1-2): DAGVTQSPTHLIKTRGQQVTLRCSPKSGHDTVSWYQQALGQGPQFIFQYYEEEERQRGNFPDRFSGHQFPNYSSELNVNALLLGDSALYLCASSLEWGPDGYTFGSGTRLTVV.

The V and J genes are TRBV28 and TRBJ2-7; D might be TRBD1 (5 bases). The CDR3 runs 15 residues. Germline CDR1 is MDHEN and CDR2 is SYDVKM. V was trimmed by 3 bases and J by 0 bases, leaving 12 bases between them. CDR3 nucleotides: TGTGCCAGCAGTTTGACAGCCGCCGGCTCCTACGAGCAGTACTTC. It specifies CASSLTAAGSYEQYF.

This chain links TRBV20-1 with TRBJ2-5; D remains unclear. This CDR3 region has 13 residues. Germline loops: CDR1 DFQATT, CDR2 SNEGSKA (reference sequence). V dropped 3 bases and J dropped 2 bases, with 10 bases sitting between them. The CDR3 nucleotides read TGCAGTGCTAGTTGGTTAGCTCAAGAGACCCAGTACTTC. This gives the protein CSASWLAQETQYF.

J is TRBJ2-7 and V is TRBV5-8; 7 bases line up with TRBD1. Germline V gene sequence: CDR1 SGHTS, CDR2 YDEGEE. The CDR3 length is 13 residues. The V and J ends lost 5 bases and 5 bases, in that order; junction bases with no gene match: 7. CDR3 sequence (DNA): TGTGCCAGCAGGAACAGGGGTTCCCACGAGCAGTACTTC. Amino acids: CASRNRGSHEQYF.

The J gene is TRBJ1-1, the V gene TRBV28; 10 bases line up with TRBD1. The germline V gene has CDR1 MDHEN and CDR2 SYDVKM. The CDR3 has 13 amino acids. J lost 8 bases, V lost 1 base, and 1 base had no gene match. For the CDR3, the DNA is TGTGCCAGCAGTTTATTGGGACAGGGGGAAGCTTTCTTT. It codes for CASSLLGQGEAFF.

The CDR3 DNA follows: TGTGCCAGCAGTGGGATAGGGGGCCTGGCCGATACGCAGTATTTT. This translates into CASSGIGGLADTQYF. V gene TRBV9 combines with J gene TRBJ2-3; 7 bases match TRBD1. V was pared by 5 bases and J by 6 bases, with 12 bases of the junction left unmatched. Germline CDR1 SGDLS, CDR2 YYNGEE. This CDR3 region has 15 residues.

Worth noting for this clone: Other DNA sequences in this specimen translate into the identical CDR3. The V call is TRBV6-5, the J call TRBJ2-3; no clear D gene. This CDR3 contains 13 residues. Germline V gene lookup returns CDR1 MNHEY and CDR2 SVGAGI. The germline V and J ends were trimmed by 2 bases and 3 bases, with 6 bases remaining between them. The CDR3 coding sequence is TGTGCCAGCAGTTACGGCAGGACAGATACGCAGTATTTT. Amino acid sequence: CASSYGRTDTQYF.

The V gene is TRBV19, the J gene TRBJ2-3; 8 bases are a match to TRBD2. Germline V lookup: CDR1 LNHDA, CDR2 SQIVND (reference sequence). This CDR3 is built from 15 residues. The junction had 12 bases not matched to a gene; V was cut back by 6 bases and J by 7 bases. CDR3 in amino acids: CASRNSPGGENTQYF. DNA for the CDR3: TGTGCCAGTAGAAACTCCCCGGGGGGGGAAAATACGCAGTATTTT. Full variable domain (missing parts from reference TRBV19 and TRBJ2-3): DGGITQSPKYLFRKEGQNVTLSCEQNLNHDAMYWYRQDPGQGLRLIYYSQIVNDFQKGDIAEGYSVSREKKESFPLTVTSAQKNPTAFYLCASRNSPGGENTQYFGPGTRLTVL.

The chain joins TRBV27 to TRBJ1-1; no clear D gene. The CDR3 totals 15 residues. The V gene's germline CDR1 is MNHEY and CDR2 SMNVEV (reference sequence). With 3 bases removed from V and 0 bases from J, the gap between germline ends came to 11 bases. CDR3 region: CASSFGLGMNTEAFF. The DNA for the CDR3 is TGTGCCAGCAGTTTTGGGTTGGGCATGAACACTGAAGCTTTCTTT.

The gene calls are TRBV10-3 and TRBJ2-7; D gene ambiguous. Between the trimmed V and J ends, which lost 7 bases and 4 bases, there was a span of 14 bases. Germline CDR1 reads ENHRY; CDR2 reads SYGVKD. The CDR3 has 13 residues. CDR3 DNA: TGTGCCATCACAGATACCTTCGGGTACGAGCAGTACTTC. Translation: CAITDTFGYEQYF.

The rearrangement joins TRBV5-4 to TRBJ1-1; 12 nucleotides line up with TRBD1. Germline V gene sequence: CDR1 SGHNT, CDR2 YYREEE (reference sequence). The CDR3 has 14 residues. The V and J ends lost 4 bases and 7 bases, in that order; junction bases with no gene match: 5. Here the CDR3 reads CASSPGQGAFEAFF. DNA for the CDR3: TGTGCCAGCAGCCCGGGACAGGGGGCTTTTGAAGCTTTCTTT.

The genes are TRBV19 and TRBJ2-1, with a possible D match to TRBD2 (6 bases). V was trimmed by 0 bases and J by 6 bases, leaving 9 bases between them. This CDR3 is built from 14 residues. Germline V gene sequence: CDR1 LNHDA, CDR2 SQIVND (reference sequence). CDR3 amino acids: CASSIDGGANEQFF. CDR3 bases: TGTGCCAGTAGTATAGATGGCGGGGCCAATGAGCAGTTCTTC.

The DNA of the CDR3 is TGCGCCAGCAGCTTGGGTCCAGGGAACTACGAGCAGTACTTC. This translates into CASSLGPGNYEQYF. The rearrangement uses TRBV5-1 and TRBJ2-7; perhaps TRBD1 as D (5 bases). Between the trimmed V and J ends, which lost 0 bases and 3 bases, there was a span of 10 bases. The CDR3 is 14 residues long. Germline CDR1 reads SGHRS; CDR2 reads YFSETQ.

The chain has TRBV27 and TRBJ2-5; maybe TRBD2 (6 bases). The J call may be in error: the DNA end matches TRBJ2-7 better. CDR3 size: 13 residues. Germline assignment: CDR1 MNHEY and CDR2 SMNVEV (reference sequence). CDR3 in DNA: TGTGCCAGCGGACGACTAGACCTCTACGAGCAGTACTTC. This translates into CASGRLDLYEQYF.

The genes are TRBV7-2 and TRBJ2-1, with 7 bases matching TRBD2. V lost 1 base and J lost 5; bases outside the gene matches: 8. CDR1 and CDR2 from the germline V gene are SGHTA and FQGNSA. This CDR3 spans 16 amino acids. The CDR3 DNA sequence: TGTGCCAGCAGCTTAGACGGACTAGTAACCCACAATGAGCAGTTCTTC. Protein sequence: CASSLDGLVTHNEQFF.

This chain links TRBV7-2 with TRBJ2-3, with D possibly TRBD2 on 6 matching bases. The CDR3 length is 17 residues. Germline CDR1 and CDR2: SGHTA and FQGNSA. V gave up 1 base and J gave up 5 bases, with 19 bases separating them. The CDR3 protein is CASSLGAPGLPQDTQYF. The CDR3 DNA reads as TGTGCCAGCAGCTTAGGGGCACCGGGACTTCCGCAAGATACGCAGTATTTT.

The V call is TRBV29-1, the J call TRBJ1-1; TRBD1 matches 7 bases. Germline V gene sequence: CDR1 SQVTM, CDR2 ANQGSEA. The CDR3 length is 12 residues. The V gene end was trimmed by 7 bases and the J gene end by 3 bases; junction bases not matched to a gene: 5. This CDR3 is CSARQGDTEAFF. As DNA, the CDR3 is TGCAGCGCCAGACAGGGTGACACTGAAGCTTTCTTT.

The V and J genes are TRBV14 and TRBJ1-1; TRBD1 matches 7 bases. CDR1 is SGHDN, CDR2 FVKESK, per germline. Trimming at V came to 5 bases and at J to 4 bases, leaving 7 bases not matched to a gene. The CDR3 is made up of 14 amino acids. For the CDR3, the DNA is TGTGCCAGCAGCACCAGGGGGTTTGGCACTGAAGCTTTCTTT. This gives the protein CASSTRGFGTEAFF.